Reported below is one T cell receptor beta chain. This clonotype was observed a handful of times. Its antigen specificity is not known. Within one base of it there is no much larger clone, and no base qualities were kept. The data stem from a study of regulatory T cells in long-lasting Graves disease (dated by TCRdb to about 2021). Background on the whole study: In the newly diagnosed Graves' disease group, patients had been taking antithyroid drugs for less than 3 months. A total of 33 samples were covered by TCR sequencing, comprising some 13 persistent and roughly 20 newly diagnosed Graves' disease patients. Peripheral blood TCR sequencing and RNA sequencing compared persistent Graves' disease patients with newly diagnosed Graves' disease patients. The study took place in China and was registered as a clinical trial.

The time point tag for this specimen amounts to: newly diagnosed GD, antithyroid drugs for less than 3 months. RNA was extracted from PBMCs in TRIzol for both TCR sequencing and RNA sequencing. The diagnosis of Graves' disease was made according to American Thyroid Association guidelines. The patients came from an endocrinology department in Xi'an, China. Each patient gave 7.5 to 10 milliliters of peripheral blood, collected in an EDTA anticoagulant tube. Ficoll Paque Plus density gradient separation was used to isolate PBMCs, and no further T cell sorting was done. An Agilent 2100 Bioanalyzer and agarose gel were used to assess RNA quality, and a NanoDrop 2000 was used to measure RNA concentration. What the work shows at the level of the full study, not this receptor alone: Compared with newly diagnosed patients, persistent Graves' disease patients had lower TCR Shannon entropy and fewer highly expanded clones, which suggests clonal expansion. Preferential use of TRBV28, TRBJ1-2 and TRBJ2-5 was observed in persistent disease, whereas TRBV20-1 and TRBJ2-1 were favored in newly diagnosed disease. Sequencing and analysis were limited to the TCR beta chain. Only peripheral blood was studied, because thyroid tissue, the primary lesion, was inaccessible. Persistent patients shared more public clonotypes among themselves (more than 2,500) than newly diagnosed patients did (more than 950). The authors noted that the small sample size was a limitation that may lower accuracy.

The junction shows trimming of 4 bases on V and 0 bases on J, plus 22 bases between the germline ends. Taken from the germline V gene (reference sequence), the CDR1 and CDR2 loops are DFQATT and SNEGSKA. Inclusive of the bounding cysteine and phenylalanine, the CDR3 is 18 residues long. Only the CDR3 portion is preserved as DNA: 54 bases, with reading frame beginning at the first base. To prepare the library, multiplex PCR was applied. Sequencer: Illumina HiSeq 4000. To build TCR beta libraries, CDR3 regions were amplified by Arm-PCR using iRepertoire HTBI primers. Before sequencing, the PCR products went through gel purification. In the paper's pipeline: Gene usage analysis of CDR3 amino acid clonotypes relied on the approximately 68 TRBV and around 13 TRBJ segments identified across samples. COPE and FqMerger were used to merge filtered high-quality paired reads into contigs. BLAST was used to align contigs to the IMGT TRBV, TRBD and TRBJ reference genes, and CDR3 was defined following IMGT. Any clonotype with a frequency above 0.1% was classified as a highly expanded clone. Shannon entropy was used to measure repertoire diversity, and the Gini coefficient was used to measure V-J evenness. A clonotype found in more than one individual was treated as public. The raw public reads went through TCRdb reprocessing: fastp at Q25, MiXCR clone calling, in-frame beta chains kept. Every CDR3 protein is listed once, alongside the most common genes and DNA of its rows. In this record, the V and J calls reflect TCRdb's handling and not the investigators' own analysis. The sample profile shows about 400,000 distinct CDR3 sequences; under 20% of them were found once. Around 21% of the sample belongs to the ten largest clones.

The sample also formed part of further work on T cells in Graves' hyperthyroidism and ophthalmopathy. In that second paper, the authors write: Stable Graves' hyperthyroidism was defined as the absence of progression to ophthalmopathy over 18 months of follow-up. The hyperthyroidism patients were between 18 and 65 years old and newly diagnosed, with a disease duration of less than 2 months. The study excluded patients with uncontrolled infections, other autoimmune diseases, pregnancy or lactation. Diagnoses were based on clinical symptoms, serum thyroxine and TRAb, thyroid ultrasound and orbital computed tomography. The first round of RT-PCR for the TCR CDR3 was performed with the HTBI primer set and the Qiagen OneStep RT-PCR kit. Most expanded thyroid clonotypes (frequency above 0.001) were also found in blood, which suggests that blood repertoires may mirror thyroid immune responses. In cross-validation, a model built on a 13 V-J signature told ophthalmopathy apart from stable hyperthyroidism with approximately 90% sensitivity and around 84% specificity, and in testing the same model reached 80%/75%. In validation, the model predicted progression to ophthalmopathy with about 71% sensitivity and 72% to 85% specificity, a median of about 6 months before onset. To identify distinguishing TCR V-J signatures, a discovery cohort of about a hundred patients was used, comprising under 45 with Graves' ophthalmopathy and 57 with stable Graves' hyperthyroidism. Prospective prediction of ophthalmopathy was tested in an independent validation cohort consisting of about 20 hyperthyroidism patients and some 15 patients who later progressed to ophthalmopathy. The 95 to 100 discovery patients were randomly split 7:3 into training and test sets. In six Graves' hyperthyroidism patients, the study also compared T-cell repertoires from thyroid tissue with T-cell repertoires from blood. After blood sampling, hyperthyroidism patients were treated with methimazole at a starting dose of 30 mg daily, and ophthalmopathy patients were treated with high-dose intravenous methylprednisolone. Libraries were constructed in a second round of multiplex PCR, after which size selection and purification were carried out. Sequencing of the libraries was done on an Illumina HiSeq2000 using paired-end 100 bp reads. SOAPnuke was used to process the raw data, throwing out any read that contained adapters or uncalled bases, had a mean Phred below 15, or lacked an exact constant-primer or identifier match. High-quality paired reads were merged with COPE v1.2.5, and unique nucleotide sequences were defined as clonotypes. MiTCR v1.1 was used to align the clonotypes against IMGT TRBV, TRBD and TRBJ reference segments. The analysis included only V-J combinations with a frequency above 0.0001, which together covered approximately 99% of the repertoires. A TCS score was defined as the ratio between F50 (clonal expansion) and ExV (chaos), using BLOSUM62-based TCRdist between CDR3 peptides within each V-J. Welch's t-statistics and random forest reduced 514 V-J features to about 13, which were used in a naive Bayes classifier (R e1071). No statistical method was used to fix the sample size in advance, and group allocation was not hidden from the investigators. According to the paper, TCR Vbeta CDR3 sequencing was carried out on 135 peripheral blood samples, which came from 40 to 45 ophthalmopathy, under 80 hyperthyroidism and around 17 progressor patients.

The chain joins TRBV20-1 to TRBJ2-1, with no confidently assigned D gene. The sample here was peripheral blood mononuclear cells (PBMCs), taken at new diagnosis, from a patient treated with antithyroid drugs. This TCR derives from a woman aged 18-35 years with Graves disease. Donor details come from another sample of the same person, matched by shared clones. The CDR3 sequence is CSAKKWADQYSSYNEQFF. The nucleotide sequence is TGCAGTGCTAAAAAATGGGCGGATCAATACAGCTCCTACAATGAGCAGTTCTTC.